These 7 T cell receptor beta chains originate from one sample sequenced in a study of T cells after posttransplantation cyclophosphamide. Libraries were prepared by immunoSEQ multiplex PCR; TCRdb keeps only in-frame clonotypes and omits some of them. This repertoire lists thousands of clones without singletons; about 5.5% sits in the top ten. Cyclophosphamide on days +3 and +4 followed busulfan-fludarabine conditioning and a marrow graft. Sequencing was performed on PBMCs, taken after allogeneic stem cell transplant with posttransplant cyclophosphamide. These receptors all come from a female patient aged 50-65 years who received an allogeneic stem cell transplant from an unrelated donor, was CMV-positive, and had acute GVHD only. Certain T cells may be donor cells from the graft.

Regarding this clone: This may be a read error: a much more frequent sequence differs by one nucleotide. Other nucleotide sequences from this sample produce the same CDR3. The chain combines TRBV30 with TRBJ2-5, with 12 bases aligning to TRBD2. In germline, CDR1 is GTSNPN, CDR2 SVGIG (reference sequence). The CDR3 spans 18 residues. The V and J ends lost 3 bases and 7 bases, in that order; junction bases with no gene match: 18. CDR3: CAWSAAGTSGYPMGTQYF. CDR3 DNA: TGTGCCTGGAGCGCCGCGGGGACTAGCGGGTACCCCATGGGGACCCAGTACTTC.

The genes are TRBV6-6 and TRBJ2-5, with D possibly TRBD2 on 6 matching bases. This CDR3 has 16 amino acids. CDR1 is MNHNY, CDR2 SVGAGI, per germline (reference sequence). The V gene lost 0 bases and the J gene lost 11 bases, with 22 bases spanning the gap. The chain's CDR3 is CASSYSAVGRDWEQYF. The CDR3, as DNA: TGTGCCAGCAGTTACTCCGCGGTGGGGCGGGACTGGGAGCAGTACTTC.

The genes are TRBV6-5 and TRBJ2-2; unclear D gene. CDR1 is MNHEY, CDR2 SVGAGI, per germline. The CDR3 runs 14 residues. Trimming shortened V by 6 bases and J by 6 bases, and 14 bases separated the two germline ends. DNA of the CDR3: TGTGCCAGCAGACGTAGTGGTTTTTCCGGGGAGCTGTTTTTT. It yields the protein CASRRSGFSGELFF.

This clone was counted between two and nine times. The rearrangement uses TRBV7-2 and TRBJ2-5, with D possibly matching TRBD2 (5 bases). CDR3 length: 15 amino acids. Trimming removed 8 bases at V and 3 bases at J, with 19 bases between. Germline loops: CDR1 SGHTA, CDR2 FQGNSA. The CDR3 protein is CASGLAGGSKETQYF. DNA for the CDR3: TGTGCCAGCGGCCTCGCGGGCGGTTCGAAAGAGACCCAGTACTTC.

This clone has ten or more counts. The chain couples TRBV6-1 to TRBJ2-3; no reliable D call. The CDR3 loop spans 13 amino acids. V shed 2 bases and J shed 1 base, with 4 bases lying between them. CDR1 and CDR2 from the germline V gene are MNHNS and SASEGT. CDR3 amino acids: CASSEPGTDTQYF. The CDR3, as DNA: TGTGCCAGCAGTGAACCAGGCACAGATACGCAGTATTTT.

This clone has at least ten counts. The chain joins TRBV7-3 to TRBJ2-3; D may be TRBD2 (6 bases). Germline-derived CDR1 and CDR2 are SGHTA and FQGTGA. V lost 5 bases to trimming and J lost 1 base, with 16 bases between them. The CDR3 is 16 amino acids. CDR3 DNA: TGTGCCAGCAGCCGGGGACTCGCGGGCGGCACAGATACGCAGTATTTT. Encoded protein: CASSRGLAGGTDTQYF.

This clone was picked up many times. The chain joins TRBV7-9 to TRBJ2-7, with TRBD2 matching 13 bases. The V gene end was trimmed by 6 bases and the J gene end by 2 bases; junction bases not matched to a gene: 16. The germline V gene has CDR1 SEHNR and CDR2 FQNEAQ (reference sequence). The CDR3 has 19 residues. The CDR3 region is CASRDFRGGTSGITYEQYF. CDR3 bases: TGTGCCAGCAGGGACTTCAGAGGAGGGACTAGCGGGATAACCTACGAGCAGTACTTC.